One TCR beta chain is described in this entry. This clonotype was recorded many times. Its antigen is not yet known. No qualities accompany the bases; no much larger clone lies one base away. This sample was included in a study of T cells in Graves' hyperthyroidism and ophthalmopathy (dated by TCRdb to the late 2010s). Study-level background: Peripheral blood was sampled at the time of initial diagnosis, prior to any treatment. To identify distinguishing TCR V-J signatures, a discovery cohort of some 99 patients was used, comprising 40 to 45 with Graves' ophthalmopathy and some 57 with stable Graves' hyperthyroidism. Whether ophthalmopathy could be predicted prospectively was tested in an independent validation cohort made up of fewer than 20 hyperthyroidism patients plus 17 patients who later progressed to ophthalmopathy. The roughly 100 discovery patients were randomly divided into training and test sets at a 7:3 ratio. Thyroid tissue and blood T-cell repertoires from roughly six Graves' hyperthyroidism patients were also compared in the study. After sampling, hyperthyroidism patients received methimazole starting at 30 mg daily, and ophthalmopathy patients received high-dose intravenous methylprednisolone. According to the paper, TCR Vbeta CDR3 sequencing was carried out on about 140 peripheral blood samples, which came from some 41 ophthalmopathy, around 74 hyperthyroidism and approximately 17 progressor patients.

What the study reported, not specific to this receptor: Ophthalmopathy was separated from stable hyperthyroidism by a 13 V-J signature model, with around 90% sensitivity and about 81% specificity obtained in cross-validation and 80%/75% obtained in testing. In validation, the model predicted progression to ophthalmopathy with 60% to 71% sensitivity and 72% to 85% specificity, a median of 6.5 months before onset. Most expanded thyroid clonotypes (frequency above 0.001) were also detected in blood, a finding suggesting that blood repertoires may reflect thyroid immune responses. Sample size was not statistically predetermined, and investigators were not blinded to group allocation.

TCR beta CDR3 regions were amplified from RNA transcripts. For the first round of RT-PCR on the TCR CDR3, the HTBI primer set was used together with the Qiagen OneStep RT-PCR kit. Libraries were constructed in a second round of multiplex PCR, after which size selection and purification were carried out. Paired-end sequencing of the libraries was performed with 100 bp reads on an Illumina HiSeq2000. Under the source paper's analysis protocol: SOAPnuke was used to process the raw data, with reads discarded if the reads contained adapters or uncalled bases, had a mean Phred below 15, or lacked an exact constant-primer or identifier match. High-quality paired reads were merged with COPE v1.2.5, and unique nucleotide sequences were defined as clonotypes. MiTCR v1.1 was used to align clonotypes to the IMGT TRBV, TRBD and TRBJ reference segments. Only V-J combinations with frequency above 0.0001, covering 99% to 99.2% of repertoires, were analysed. A TCS score was defined as the ratio of F50 (clonal expansion) to E x V (chaos), with BLOSUM62-based TCRdist applied between CDR3 peptides within each V-J. Welch's t-statistics and random forest reduced 500 to 650 V-J features to roughly 13, which were used in a naive Bayes classifier (R e1071). TCRdb's own reprocessing of the public reads used fastp at Q25 and MiXCR and kept productive beta chains. CDR3 protein sequences are deduplicated, and each keeps its most common genes and DNA. The V and J calls here are based on TCRdb, not the publication. For this sample there are about 770,000 distinct CDR3 sequences; 18% appear just once. 15% to 20% of the sample belongs to the ten largest clones.

Hyperthyroidism patients were newly diagnosed, with disease duration under 2 months, and aged 18 to 65 years. Patients with uncontrolled infections, other autoimmune diseases, pregnancy or lactation were excluded. Diagnoses were established on the basis of clinical symptoms, serum thyroxine and TRAb, thyroid ultrasound, and orbital computed tomography. For progressor patients, blood was drawn at the first diagnosis of hyperthyroidism, before any ophthalmopathy symptoms had appeared. Ficoll-Paque density gradient centrifugation was used to isolate PBMCs from approximately 10 ml of fresh peripheral blood. Patients classed as progressors first received a Graves' hyperthyroidism diagnosis and then went on to develop ophthalmopathy during follow-up. Total RNA was extracted with Trizol reagent, and quality was checked on an Agilent 2100 Bioanalyzer. The clonotype comes from a woman aged 50 to 60 with Graves' hyperthyroidism that later progressed to Graves' ophthalmopathy. The sequencing input was blood.

Here is the DNA: TGTGCCAGCAGTGAAGTGATTTGGGAGGGTTCCTACGAGCAGTACTTC. This yields the protein CASSEVIWEGSYEQYF. In this chain, TRBV2 is recombined with TRBJ2-7; TRBD2 fits 7 bases in the junction. The germline V gene gives CDR1 as SNHLY and CDR2 as FYNNEI. The CDR3 runs 16 residues from the cysteine to the phenylalanine. Left in the record is the CDR3 DNA by itself, 48 bases read in frame from the first base. V is trimmed back by 1 base and J by 1 base, and the junction contains 7 bases that no gene match accounts for.